This T cell receptor beta chain was identified in a study of OX40 agonist ivuxolimab in advanced cancers. Study findings and constraints: Low normalized clonal expansion also occurred in some nonresponding patients. Compared with CD4+, CD8+ T cells on average had more expanded clones.

The CDR3 consists of 13 residues. Germline CDR1 and CDR2: MNHEY and SMNVEV (reference sequence). The V and J ends lost 3 bases and 4 bases, in that order; junction bases with no gene match: 0. Sequencing used immunoSEQ multiplex PCR; TCRdb keeps in-frame clones, though not all of them. The top ten clones hold 1% of a sample with about 150,000 clones, 85% to 95% of them seen once. Notes on this clone: Its matching antigen is unknown.

Autoimmune disease history or systemic immunosuppression led to patients being barred. Blood was sampled at baseline, cycle 4 day 1, and cycle 7 day 1. Material: CD4+ or CD8+ T cells sorted from blood, obtained in a trial of the OX40 agonist ivuxolimab. The TCR originated in an adult with an advanced solid tumor such as melanoma, head and neck, liver or kidney cancer. The rearrangement joins TRBV27 to TRBJ1-2; 9 bases are a match to TRBD1. The DNA of the CDR3 is TGTGCCAGCAGTTTGACAGGGGGCTATGGCTACACCTTC. Translated, it gives CASSLTGGYGYTF.